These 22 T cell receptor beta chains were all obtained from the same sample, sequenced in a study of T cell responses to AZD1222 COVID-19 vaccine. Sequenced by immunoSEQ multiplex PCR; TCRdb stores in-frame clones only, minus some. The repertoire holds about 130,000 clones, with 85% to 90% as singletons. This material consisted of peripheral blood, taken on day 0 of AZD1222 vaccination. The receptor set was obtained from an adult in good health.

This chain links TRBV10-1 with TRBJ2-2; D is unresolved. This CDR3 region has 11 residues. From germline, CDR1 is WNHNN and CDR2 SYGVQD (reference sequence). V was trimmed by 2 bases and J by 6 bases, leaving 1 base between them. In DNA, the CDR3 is TGCGCCAGCAGTGAGGCCGGGGAGCTGTTTTTT. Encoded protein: CASSEAGELFF.

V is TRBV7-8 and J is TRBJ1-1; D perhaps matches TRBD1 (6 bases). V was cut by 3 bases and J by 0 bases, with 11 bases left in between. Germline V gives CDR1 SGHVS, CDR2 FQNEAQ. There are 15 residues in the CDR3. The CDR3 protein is CASSFDGQLNTEAFF. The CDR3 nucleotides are TGTGCCAGCAGCTTTGATGGACAGCTGAACACTGAAGCTTTCTTT.

For the CDR3, the DNA is TGTGCCAGCAGCGTGTCGGGGGTATCCGCCTACGAGCAGTACTTC. This gives the protein CASSVSGVSAYEQYF. V gene TRBV9 combines with J gene TRBJ2-7; a weak D match, TRBD2 (6 bases). Per the germline V gene, CDR1 is SGDLS and CDR2 is YYNGEE. Trimming shortened V by 2 bases and J by 2 bases, and 14 bases separated the two germline ends. CDR3 length: 15 amino acids.

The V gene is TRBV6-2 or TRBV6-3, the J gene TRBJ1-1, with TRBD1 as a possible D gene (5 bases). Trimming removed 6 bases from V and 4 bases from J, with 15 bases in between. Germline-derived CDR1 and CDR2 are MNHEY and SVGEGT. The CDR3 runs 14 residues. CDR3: CASSLFAGTTEAFF. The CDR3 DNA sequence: TGTGCCAGCAGCTTATTCGCAGGGACCACTGAAGCTTTCTTT.

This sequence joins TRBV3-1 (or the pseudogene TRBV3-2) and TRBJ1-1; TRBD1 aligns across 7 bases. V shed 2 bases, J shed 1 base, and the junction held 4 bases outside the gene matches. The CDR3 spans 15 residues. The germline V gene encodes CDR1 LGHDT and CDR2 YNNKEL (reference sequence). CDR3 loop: CASSQRTGRNTEAFF. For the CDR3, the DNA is TGTGCCAGCAGCCAAAGGACAGGAAGGAACACTGAAGCTTTCTTT.

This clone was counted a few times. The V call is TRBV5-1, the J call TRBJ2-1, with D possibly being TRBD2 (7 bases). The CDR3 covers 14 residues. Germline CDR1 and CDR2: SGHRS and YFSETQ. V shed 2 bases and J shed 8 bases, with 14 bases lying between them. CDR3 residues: CASSFYGGGDEQFF. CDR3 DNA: TGCGCCAGCAGCTTTTATGGGGGGGGCGATGAGCAGTTCTTC.

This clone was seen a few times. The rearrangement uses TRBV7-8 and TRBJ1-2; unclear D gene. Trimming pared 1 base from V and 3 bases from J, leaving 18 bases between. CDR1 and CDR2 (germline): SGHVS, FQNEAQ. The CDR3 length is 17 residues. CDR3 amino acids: CASSLVFRATRDYGYTF. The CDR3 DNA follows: TGTGCCAGCAGCTTAGTGTTTAGGGCAACTCGAGACTATGGCTACACCTTC. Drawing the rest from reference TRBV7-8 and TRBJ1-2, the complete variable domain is GAGVSQSPRYKVAKRGQDVALRCDPISGHVSLFWYQQALGQGPEFLTYFQNEAQLDKSGLPSDRFFAERPEGSVSTLKIQRTQQEDSAVYLCASSLVFRATRDYGYTFGSGTRLTVV.

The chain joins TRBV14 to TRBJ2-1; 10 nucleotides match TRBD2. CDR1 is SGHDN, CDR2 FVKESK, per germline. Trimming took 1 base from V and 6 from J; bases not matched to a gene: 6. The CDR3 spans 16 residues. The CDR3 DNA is TGTGCCAGCAGCCAAGGTTCCGGGACTAGCGTCAATGAGCAGTTCTTC. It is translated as CASSQGSGTSVNEQFF. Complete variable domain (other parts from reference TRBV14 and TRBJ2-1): EAGVTQFPSHSVIEKGQTVTLRCDPISGHDNLYWYRRVMGKEIKFLLHFVKESKQDESGMPNNRFLAERTGGTYSTLKVQPAELEDSGVYFCASSQGSGTSVNEQFFGPGTRLTVL.

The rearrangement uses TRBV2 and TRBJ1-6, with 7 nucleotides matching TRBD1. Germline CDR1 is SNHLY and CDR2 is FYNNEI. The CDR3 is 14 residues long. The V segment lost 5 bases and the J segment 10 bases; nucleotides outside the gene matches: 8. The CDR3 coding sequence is TGTGCCAGCAGTCTCCAGGGGGAGGTATCACCCCTCCACTTT. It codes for CASSLQGEVSPLHF.

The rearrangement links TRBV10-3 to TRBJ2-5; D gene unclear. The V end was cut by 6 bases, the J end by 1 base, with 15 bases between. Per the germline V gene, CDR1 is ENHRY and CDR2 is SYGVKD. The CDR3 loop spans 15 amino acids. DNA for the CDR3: TGTGCCATCAGCAGGTCTTCGTGGGGCCAAGAGACCCAGTACTTC. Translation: CAISRSSWGQETQYF.

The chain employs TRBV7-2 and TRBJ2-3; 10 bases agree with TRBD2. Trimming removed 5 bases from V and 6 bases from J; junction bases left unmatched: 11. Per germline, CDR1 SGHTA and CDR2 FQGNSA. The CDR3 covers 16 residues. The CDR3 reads CASSPFGTSDSDTQYF. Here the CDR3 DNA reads TGTGCCAGCAGCCCCTTCGGGACTAGCGACTCGGATACGCAGTATTTT.

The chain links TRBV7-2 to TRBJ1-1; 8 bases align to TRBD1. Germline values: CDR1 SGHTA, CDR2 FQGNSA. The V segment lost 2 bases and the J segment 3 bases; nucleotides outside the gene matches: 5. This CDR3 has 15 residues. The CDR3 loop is CASSLFQGADTEAFF. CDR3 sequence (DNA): TGTGCCAGCAGCTTATTTCAGGGGGCGGACACTGAAGCTTTCTTT.

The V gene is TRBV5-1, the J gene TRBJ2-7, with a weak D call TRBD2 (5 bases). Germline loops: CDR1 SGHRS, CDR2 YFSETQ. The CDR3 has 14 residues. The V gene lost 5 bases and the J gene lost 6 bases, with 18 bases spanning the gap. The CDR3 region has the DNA TGCGCCAGCAGGCCCCGGGGTTTCTTTGGCGAGCAGTACTTC. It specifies CASRPRGFFGEQYF. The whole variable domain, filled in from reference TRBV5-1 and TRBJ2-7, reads KAGVTQTPRYLIKTRGQQVTLSCSPISGHRSVSWYQQTPGQGLQFLFEYFSETQRNKGNFPGRFSGRQFSNSRSEMNVSTLELGDSALYLCASRPRGFFGEQYFGPGTRLTVT.

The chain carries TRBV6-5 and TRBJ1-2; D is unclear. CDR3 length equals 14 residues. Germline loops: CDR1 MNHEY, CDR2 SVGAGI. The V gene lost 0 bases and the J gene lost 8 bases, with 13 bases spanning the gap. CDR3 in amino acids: CASSYSKSPGGYTF. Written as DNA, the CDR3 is TGTGCCAGCAGTTACTCGAAATCGCCCGGGGGCTACACCTTC.

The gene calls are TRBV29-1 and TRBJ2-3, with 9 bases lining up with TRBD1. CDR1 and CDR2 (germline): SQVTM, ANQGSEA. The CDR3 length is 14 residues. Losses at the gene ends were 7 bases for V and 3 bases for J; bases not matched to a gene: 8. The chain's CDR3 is CSAAAGTGTDTQYF. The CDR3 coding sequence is TGCAGCGCCGCGGCCGGGACAGGGACAGATACGCAGTATTTT.

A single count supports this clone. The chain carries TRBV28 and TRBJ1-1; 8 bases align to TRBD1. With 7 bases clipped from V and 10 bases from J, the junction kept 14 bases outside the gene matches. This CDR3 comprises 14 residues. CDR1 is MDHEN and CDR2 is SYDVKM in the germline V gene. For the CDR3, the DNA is TGTGCCAGCAATTCCCCGGAGGGCAGGGGGCGAGCTTTCTTT. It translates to CASNSPEGRGRAFF.

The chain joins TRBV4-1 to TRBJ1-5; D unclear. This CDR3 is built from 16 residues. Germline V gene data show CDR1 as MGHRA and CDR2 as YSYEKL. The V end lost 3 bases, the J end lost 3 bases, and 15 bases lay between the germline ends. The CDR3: CASSQEVGRSNQPQHF. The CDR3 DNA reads TGCGCCAGCAGCCAGGAAGTCGGACGCTCCAATCAGCCCCAGCATTTT.

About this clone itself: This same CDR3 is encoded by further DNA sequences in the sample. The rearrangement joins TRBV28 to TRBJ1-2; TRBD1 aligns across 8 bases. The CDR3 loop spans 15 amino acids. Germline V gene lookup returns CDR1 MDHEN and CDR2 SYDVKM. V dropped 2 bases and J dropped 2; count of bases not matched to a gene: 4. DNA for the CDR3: TGTGCCAGCAGTTTACCTCAGGGGGCCAACTATGGCTACACCTTC. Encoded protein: CASSLPQGANYGYTF.

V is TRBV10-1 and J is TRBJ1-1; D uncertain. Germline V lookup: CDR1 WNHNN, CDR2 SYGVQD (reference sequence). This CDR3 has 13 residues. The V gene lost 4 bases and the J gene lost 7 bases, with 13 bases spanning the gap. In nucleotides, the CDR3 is TGCGCCAGCAGTGTAGGAGTCTCGAGTGAAGCTTTCTTT. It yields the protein CASSVGVSSEAFF.

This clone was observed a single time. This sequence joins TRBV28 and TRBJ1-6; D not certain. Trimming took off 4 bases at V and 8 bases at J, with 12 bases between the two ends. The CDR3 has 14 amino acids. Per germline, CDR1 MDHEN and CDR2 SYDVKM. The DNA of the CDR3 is TGTGCCAGCAGTTCATCGACCAAATATTCACCCCTCCACTTT. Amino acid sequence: CASSSSTKYSPLHF.

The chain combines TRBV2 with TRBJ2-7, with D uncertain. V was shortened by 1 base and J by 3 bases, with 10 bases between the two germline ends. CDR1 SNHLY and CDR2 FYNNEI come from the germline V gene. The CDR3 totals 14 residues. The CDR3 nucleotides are TGTGCCAGCAGTGAAGGATGGGCTGGCTACGAGCAGTACTTC. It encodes CASSEGWAGYEQYF. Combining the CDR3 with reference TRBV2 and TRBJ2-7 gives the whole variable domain EPEVTQTPSHQVTQMGQEVILRCVPISNHLYFYWYRQILGQKVEFLVSFYNNEISEKSEIFDDQFSVERPDGSNFTLKIRSTKLEDSAMYFCASSEGWAGYEQYFGPGTRLTVT.

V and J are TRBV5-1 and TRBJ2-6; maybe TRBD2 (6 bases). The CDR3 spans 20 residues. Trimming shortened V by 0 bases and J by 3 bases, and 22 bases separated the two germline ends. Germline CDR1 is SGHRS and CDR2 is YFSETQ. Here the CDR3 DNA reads TGCGCCAGCAGCTTGGGCTCTGTGCGGGGCCCCCGGGGTGGGGCCAACGTCCTGACTTTC. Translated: CASSLGSVRGPRGGANVLTF.